These T cell receptor beta chains were read from a single sample in a study of T cell changes during pregnancy in multiple sclerosis. Profiling relied on immunoSEQ multiplex PCR, and the TCRdb table lists in-frame clones only, not all of them. The table shows some 46,000 clones, with about 94% occurring only once. The sequenced sample was CD4+ T cells from peripheral blood mononuclear cells, obtained after pregnancy. These receptors all come from a female donor with multiple sclerosis, enrolled in a pregnancy study. Both conserved end residues are part of each CDR3. Fields, in order: J gene, D gene, V gene, CDR3 protein. The D gene is left open where the match is weak.

J: TRBJ1-2; D: -; V: TRBV6-5; CDR3: CASSYETRAAYGYTF
J: TRBJ2-5; D: -; V: TRBV6-1; CDR3: CASSEGARNRAFETQYF
J: TRBJ2-7; D: TRBD2; V: TRBV4-3; CDR3: CASSQVAGGVYEQYF
J: TRBJ1-2; D: TRBD1; V: TRBV4-2; CDR3: CASSQGTGANNYGYTF
J: TRBJ1-5; D: -; V: TRBV28; CDR3: CASRPWGDSNQPQHF
J: TRBJ2-7; D: -; V: TRBV9; CDR3: CASSNSGSSEPYEQYF
J: TRBJ1-3; D: TRBD1; V: TRBV28; CDR3: CASSQIRGPGNTIYF
J: TRBJ2-7; D: -; V: TRBV6-6; CDR3: CASSPLTGTYEQYF
J: TRBJ2-7; D: TRBD1; V: TRBV18; CDR3: CASSPPGQSPKRYF
J: TRBJ2-5; D: -; V: TRBV7-2; CDR3: CASTTQQGKETQYF
J: TRBJ2-1; D: TRBD2; V: TRBV4-3; CDR3: CASSQDLGLAAYNEQFF
J: TRBJ1-5; D: TRBD1; V: TRBV19; CDR3: CASSIGGQGRWQPQHF
J: TRBJ2-1; D: TRBD2; V: TRBV11-2; CDR3: CASSLLLAGAGEQFF
J: TRBJ2-3; D: -; V: TRBV4-2; CDR3: CASSPSLDTQYF
J: TRBJ2-3; D: TRBD2; V: TRBV5-1; CDR3: CASSPTSGVSTDTQYF
J: TRBJ2-7; D: -; V: TRBV18; CDR3: CASSAGDGSSEQYF
J: TRBJ2-5; D: TRBD2; V: TRBV5-6; CDR3: CASSSLAGRQETQYF
J: -; D: TRBD1; V: TRBV2; CDR3: CASLRDRGYEQYF
J: TRBJ2-1; D: TRBD1; V: TRBV6-1; CDR3: CAAQGAGRSYNEQFF
J: TRBJ2-7; D: TRBD2; V: TRBV7-3; CDR3: CASSLTGLAGGEQYF
J: TRBJ2-2; D: TRBD2; V: TRBV6-6; CDR3: CASASGLNGELFF
J: TRBJ1-1; D: TRBD1; V: TRBV15; CDR3: CATSRGDRGTEAFF
J: TRBJ1-1; D: TRBD1; V: TRBV5-1; CDR3: CASSLGQANEAFF
J: TRBJ2-7; D: TRBD2; V: TRBV18; CDR3: CASSPGLAYEQYF
J: TRBJ2-1; D: -; V: TRBV28; CDR3: CASSSAPGSYNEQFF
J: TRBJ2-2; D: TRBD2; V: TRBV5-1; CDR3: CASKTSGRSGELFF
J: TRBJ1-2; D: -; V: TRBV19; CDR3: CASRPQIQVSYGYTF
J: TRBJ1-5; D: -; V: TRBV11-2; CDR3: CASSPTSPRGQPQHF
J: TRBJ1-3; D: -; V: TRBV4-1; CDR3: CASSQDRVEGVGNTIYF
J: TRBJ1-2; D: -; V: TRBV6-4; CDR3: CASSGEFIGYGYTF
J: TRBJ2-2; D: -; V: TRBV15; CDR3: CATSRDSLRANTGELFF
J: TRBJ2-4; D: -; V: TRBV19; CDR3: CASSVSIGQGGVSGRTVAKNIQYF
J: TRBJ2-1; D: TRBD2; V: TRBV5-5; CDR3: CASRGGRAHNEQFF
J: TRBJ1-6; D: TRBD1; V: TRBV30; CDR3: CAWSVLGGTGNNSPLHF
J: TRBJ2-5; D: -; V: TRBV7-8; CDR3: CASSERGGETQYF
J: TRBJ2-2; D: -; V: TRBV19; CDR3: CASKWGPGSTGELFF
J: TRBJ1-1; D: -; V: TRBV6-6; CDR3: CASLKGGTEAFF
J: TRBJ2-5; D: TRBD1; V: TRBV5-6; CDR3: CASSLRNRGRMSPETQYF
J: TRBJ2-3; D: TRBD1; V: TRBV30; CDR3: CAWSVQTGVTDTQYF
J: TRBJ1-5; D: TRBD1; V: TRBV5-1; CDR3: CASSLDGQGGQPQHF
J: TRBJ1-2; D: TRBD1; V: TRBV5-1; CDR3: CASSPRDRGLLDYGYTF
J: TRBJ2-2; D: TRBD2; V: TRBV5-1; CDR3: CASSLRLAGPLVNTGELFF
J: TRBJ2-3; D: -; V: TRBV5-1; CDR3: CASSLGQSSTDTQYF
J: TRBJ1-2; D: TRBD1; V: TRBV5-1; CDR3: CASSFYQTGGGGYTF
J: TRBJ1-1; D: TRBD1; V: TRBV5-4; CDR3: CASSLFQGAANTEAFF
J: TRBJ1-5; D: -; V: TRBV15; CDR3: CATSRGPSGGGFYQPQHF
J: TRBJ2-7; D: TRBD1; V: TRBV2; CDR3: CASSPAHGQGIYEQYF
J: TRBJ1-2; D: -; V: TRBV28; CDR3: CASSLYGNYGYTF
J: TRBJ1-1; D: -; V: TRBV30; CDR3: CAWKYPDGGNTEAFF
J: TRBJ1-1; D: -; V: TRBV19; CDR3: CASSILTGEAFF
J: TRBJ1-2; D: -; V: TRBV6-1; CDR3: CASRARIYGYTF
J: TRBJ2-7; D: TRBD2; V: TRBV29-1; CDR3: CSVEDPYGTSGRTGEQYF
J: TRBJ2-7; D: TRBD1; V: TRBV10-1; CDR3: CASSDTGTGGVEQYF
J: TRBJ2-1; D: TRBD1; V: TRBV5-4; CDR3: CASSPGQVLNEQFF
J: TRBJ2-2; D: TRBD2; V: TRBV5-1; CDR3: CASSIRTSGKGTGELFF
J: TRBJ1-2; D: -; V: TRBV25-1; CDR3: CASSESGRNYGYTF
J: TRBJ2-5; D: TRBD1; V: TRBV19; CDR3: CASSIEAGGVQETQYF
J: TRBJ1-3; D: -; V: TRBV30; CDR3: CAWSDKKRGTGNTIYF